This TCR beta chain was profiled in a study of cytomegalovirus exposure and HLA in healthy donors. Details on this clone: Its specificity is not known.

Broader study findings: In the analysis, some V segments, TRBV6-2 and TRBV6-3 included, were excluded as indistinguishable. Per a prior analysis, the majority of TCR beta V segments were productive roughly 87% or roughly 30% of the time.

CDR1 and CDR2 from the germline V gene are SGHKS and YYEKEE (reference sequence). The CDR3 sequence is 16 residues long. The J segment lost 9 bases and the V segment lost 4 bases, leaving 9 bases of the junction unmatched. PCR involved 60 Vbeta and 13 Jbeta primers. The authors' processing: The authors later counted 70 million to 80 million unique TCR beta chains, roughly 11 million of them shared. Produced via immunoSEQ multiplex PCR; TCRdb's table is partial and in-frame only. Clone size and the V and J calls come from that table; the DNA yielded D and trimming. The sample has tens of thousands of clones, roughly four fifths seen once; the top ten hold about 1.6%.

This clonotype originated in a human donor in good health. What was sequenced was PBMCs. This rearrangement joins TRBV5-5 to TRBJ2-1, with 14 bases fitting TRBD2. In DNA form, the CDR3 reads TGTGCCAGCAGCCCCACGACTAGCGGGAGGGGGACTGAGCAGTTCTTC. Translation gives CASSPTTSGRGTEQFF.